The entry below gives a single T cell receptor beta chain sequence along with its context. This clonotype was observed many times. Its target antigen remains unknown. The input lacks base qualities; no much larger clone sits a single base away. The sample originates from a study of glioma-infiltrating T cells (dated by TCRdb to 2015 to 2016). Regarding the complete study: Glioma tissue, non-neoplastic brain tissue and matched peripheral blood mononuclear cells were used as sources from which TCR alpha- and beta-chain repertoires were sequenced. To measure how far tissue and blood T-cell populations diverged, each tissue-infiltrating repertoire was compared against the peripheral blood repertoire of the same patient. Three low-grade glioma patients, roughly 8 primary glioblastoma patients and three non-glioma patients contributing non-neoplastic brain tissue were included in the paired cohort. Broader findings and caveats from the paper: VJ-independent divergence between tissue and blood was found to be below expectation in non-neoplastic patients but above expectation in all gliomas, particularly low-grade gliomas. The group comparisons were based on small numbers of patients: three non-neoplastic, three low-grade glioma and roughly eight glioblastoma patients. Only a very small number of CDR3 sequences turned up in both tissue and blood, a result put down to high CDR3 diversity combined with limited sampling.

The iRepertoire nested amplicon-rescue multiplex PCR (arm-PCR) platform was used to amplify TCR alpha and beta CDR3 regions from RNA. The input for one-step reverse transcription and amplification was about 90-400 ng of tissue mRNA or PBMC total RNA. Following bead purification, Illumina adapters were added through a secondary multiplex PCR, and the libraries were then gel-purified between 200 and 400 bp. Internal 6-nucleotide barcodes were carried by the libraries and were used for demultiplexing. Libraries were sequenced on an Illumina MiSeq with 2x220 or 2x250 nucleotide paired-end reads. The original pipeline was this. Paired reads were merged with FLASH 1.2.11 and aligned to the GRCh37 human genome with BWA-MEM before extracting TRA and TRB reads. V and J assignment used an IMGT-derived reference of cassette sequences and CDR3 motifs that included pseudogenes. Reads were translated in three frames, and productive CDR3s were defined by a C…FGXG motif without stop codons. Unique combinations of V-J cassette pair and CDR3 amino acid sequence were defined as clonotypes. Reads were filtered by Hamming distance, thresholded by each sample's sequence error rate in mapped regions. TCRdb itself trimmed the public reads at Q25 with fastp, ran MiXCR and retained productive beta chains. Every entry covers one CDR3 protein and lists the most common genes and DNA from its rows. TCRdb's processing, not the study's, gives the V and J calls here. Within this sample are some 120,000 distinct CDR3 sequences, with 23% of them counted one time only. The ten largest clones add up to about 16% of the sample.

The receptor was isolated from a human donor with low-grade glioma or glioblastoma, undergoing nonglioma brain surgery, or in good health (not recorded which). What was sequenced was glioma tissue, nonneoplastic brain tissue, or PBMCs (not recorded which).

The nucleotide sequence is TGCAGTGCTAGAGATAGGACTAGCGGGAGTCGCTATGAGCAGTTCTTC. It codes for CSARDRTSGSRYEQFF. The chain employs TRBV20-1 and TRBJ2-1; 13 of the junction bases match TRBD2. The germline V gene (reference sequence) specifies DFQATT as CDR1 and SNEGSKA as CDR2. V is cut back by 0 bases and J by 8 bases, with 7 bases in the junction unmatched. Reading from cysteine to phenylalanine, the CDR3 counts 16 amino acids. Only the CDR3 DNA is retained, 48 bases long and in frame from the first base.